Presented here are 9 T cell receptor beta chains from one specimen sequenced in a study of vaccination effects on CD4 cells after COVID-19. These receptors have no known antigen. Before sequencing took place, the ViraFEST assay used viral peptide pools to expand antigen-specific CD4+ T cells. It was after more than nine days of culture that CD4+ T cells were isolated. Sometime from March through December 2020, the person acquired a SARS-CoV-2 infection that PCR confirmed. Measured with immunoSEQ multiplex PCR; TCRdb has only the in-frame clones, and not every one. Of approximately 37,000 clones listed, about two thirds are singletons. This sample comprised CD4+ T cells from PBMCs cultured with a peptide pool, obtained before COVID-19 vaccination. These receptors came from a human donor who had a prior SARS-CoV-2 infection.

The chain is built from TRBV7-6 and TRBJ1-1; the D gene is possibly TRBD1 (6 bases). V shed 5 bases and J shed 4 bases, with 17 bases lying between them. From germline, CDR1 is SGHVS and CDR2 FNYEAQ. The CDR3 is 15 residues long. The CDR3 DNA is TGTGCCAGCAGCAGACAGGCGTCTACGGGCACTGAAGCTTTCTTT. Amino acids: CASSRQASTGTEAFF.

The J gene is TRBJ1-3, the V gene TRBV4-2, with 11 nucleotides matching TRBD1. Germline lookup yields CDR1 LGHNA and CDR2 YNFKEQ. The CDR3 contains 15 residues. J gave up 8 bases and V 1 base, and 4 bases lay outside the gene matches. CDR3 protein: CASSQAGTGGDTIYF. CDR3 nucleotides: TGTGCCAGCAGCCAAGCCGGGACAGGGGGGGACACCATATATTTT.

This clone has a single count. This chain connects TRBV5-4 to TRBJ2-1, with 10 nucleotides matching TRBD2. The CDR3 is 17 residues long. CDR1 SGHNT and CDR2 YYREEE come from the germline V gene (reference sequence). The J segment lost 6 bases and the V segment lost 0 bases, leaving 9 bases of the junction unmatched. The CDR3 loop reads CASSLALAGVGSNEQFF. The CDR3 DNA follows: TGTGCCAGCAGCTTGGCTCTAGCGGGGGTAGGGAGCAATGAGCAGTTCTTC. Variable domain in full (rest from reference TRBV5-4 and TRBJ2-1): ETGVTQSPTHLIKTRGQQVTLRCSSQSGHNTVSWYQQALGQGPQFIFQYYREEENGRGNFPPRFSGLQFPNYSSELNVNALELDDSALYLCASSLALAGVGSNEQFFGPGTRLTVL.

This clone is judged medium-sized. CDR3 in amino acids: CASSPTQTNSYNEQFF. The CDR3 DNA follows: TGTGCCAGTAGTCCGACCCAGACCAACTCCTACAATGAGCAGTTCTTC. The chain employs TRBV19 and TRBJ2-1, with D unclear. From germline, CDR1 is LNHDA and CDR2 SQIVND (reference sequence). V gave up 5 bases and J gave up 0 bases, with 14 bases separating them. The CDR3 consists of 16 residues.

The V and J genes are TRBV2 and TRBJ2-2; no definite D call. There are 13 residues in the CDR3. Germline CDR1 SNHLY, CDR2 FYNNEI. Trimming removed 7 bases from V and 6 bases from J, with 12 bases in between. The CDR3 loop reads CASTGRFSGELFF. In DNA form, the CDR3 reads TGTGCCAGCACTGGACGGTTCTCCGGGGAGCTGTTTTTT.

CDR3 residues: CASSFPGTQYEQYF. CDR3 nucleotide sequence: TGTGCCAGCAGTTTCCCCGGGACCCAATACGAGCAGTACTTC. J is TRBJ2-7 and V is TRBV28, with D perhaps assigned TRBD1 or TRBD2 (5 bases each). Trimming removed 3 bases at V and 4 bases at J, with 13 bases between. Germline V lookup: CDR1 MDHEN, CDR2 SYDVKM. This CDR3 comprises 14 residues. The variable domain in full, completed from reference TRBV28 and TRBJ2-7, reads DVKVTQSSRYLVKRTGEKVFLECVQDMDHENMFWYRQDPGLGLRLIYFSYDVKMKEKGDIPEGYSVSREKKERFSLILESASTNQTSMYLCASSFPGTQYEQYFGPGTRLTVT.

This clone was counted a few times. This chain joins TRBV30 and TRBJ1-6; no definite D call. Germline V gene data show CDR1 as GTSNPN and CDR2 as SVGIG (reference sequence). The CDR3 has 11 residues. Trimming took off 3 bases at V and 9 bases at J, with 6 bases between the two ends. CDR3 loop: CAWSQISPLHF. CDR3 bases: TGTGCCTGGAGCCAAATTTCACCCCTCCACTTT.

The CDR3 sequence: CASSYPARHSYEQYF. CDR3 DNA sequence: TGTGCCAGCAGTTACCCGGCCCGACACTCCTACGAGCAGTACTTC. This chain uses TRBV6-6 with TRBJ2-7, with D unclear. CDR1 and CDR2 from the germline V gene are MNHNY and SVGAGI (reference sequence). The CDR3 sequence is 15 residues long. V shed 2 bases and J shed 0 bases, with 11 bases lying between them.

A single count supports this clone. DNA for the CDR3: TGTGCCAGCAGCTTAGGTGGGGGAGCTAGCGGGGCCCGCCACGAGCAGTACTTC. Residues: CASSLGGGASGARHEQYF. J is TRBJ2-7 and V is TRBV7-8; TRBD2 matches 9 bases. Germline trimming cut 1 base from V and 5 bases from J; bases unmatched to any gene: 15. The germline gives CDR1 SGHVS, CDR2 FQNEAQ. This CDR3 is 18 amino acids long.